The 18 T cell receptor beta chains presented below share a single source sample, sequenced in a study of blood T cell repertoires in COVID-19. Some clones are missing from TCRdb's copy, which holds only in-frame ones; the method was immunoSEQ multiplex PCR. The sample lists about 200,000 clones; 82% were seen once. The material sequenced was PBMCs or T cells enriched from blood (not recorded which). These receptors all come from a man aged 35 to 55 who had recovered from COVID-19.

The chain carries TRBV7-9 and TRBJ2-7; TRBD1 is a possible D gene (6 bases). CDR3 size: 14 residues. V shed 5 bases and J shed 3 bases, with 14 bases lying between them. Germline V gene lookup returns CDR1 SEHNR and CDR2 FQNEAQ (reference sequence). CDR3 in amino acids: CASSPTPDSYEQYF. In DNA form, the CDR3 reads TGTGCCAGCAGCCCCACACCGGACAGCTACGAGCAGTACTTC.

The V gene is TRBV18, the J gene TRBJ2-7; D might be TRBD1 (5 bases). The CDR3 consists of 14 residues. The ends were cut back, 5 bases at V and 5 bases at J, with 16 bases in the middle. Per germline, CDR1 KGHSH and CDR2 LQKENI. The DNA of the CDR3 is TGTGCCAGCTCAGTACATCTACAGGTCCACGAGCAGTACTTC. Its translation is CASSVHLQVHEQYF.

The chain combines TRBV7-9 with TRBJ2-5, with 7 bases that match TRBD1. Germline loops: CDR1 SEHNR, CDR2 FQNEAQ (reference sequence). V dropped 4 bases and J dropped 4; count of bases not matched to a gene: 6. This CDR3 has 14 residues. The DNA of the CDR3 is TGTGCCAGCAGCTCACAGACAGGGCGAGAGACCCAGTACTTC. Protein sequence: CASSSQTGRETQYF.

The chain links TRBV18 to TRBJ1-3; unclear D gene. Looked up from germline, CDR1 is KGHSH and CDR2 is LQKENI. V lost 2 bases and J lost 0, with 5 bases in between. The CDR3 has 14 residues. The CDR3 region is CASSPVSSGNTIYF. The CDR3 nucleotides are TGTGCCAGCTCACCAGTGAGCTCTGGAAACACCATATATTTT.

The chain couples TRBV28 to TRBJ2-7; 11 nucleotides align to TRBD1. J lost 3 bases, V lost 4 bases, and 2 bases had no gene match. Germline-derived CDR1 and CDR2 are MDHEN and SYDVKM. CDR3 length equals 14 residues. The CDR3 loop is CASSSGTGGYEQYF. The DNA for the CDR3 is TGTGCCAGCAGTTCCGGGACAGGGGGCTACGAGCAGTACTTC.

V is TRBV27 and J is TRBJ1-2, with D maybe TRBD1 (6 bases). The germline V gene has CDR1 MNHEY and CDR2 SMNVEV (reference sequence). The CDR3 is 17 amino acids. The ends were cut back, 2 bases at V and 2 bases at J, with 18 bases in the middle. This CDR3 reads CASSLNRDGGRNYGYTF. The DNA of the CDR3 is TGTGCCAGCAGTTTAAACCGGGACGGGGGGCGAAACTATGGCTACACCTTC.

Written as DNA, the CDR3 is TGTGCCAGCAGCCCTCGACAGGGGAATGAAAAACTGTTTTTT. Its translation: CASSPRQGNEKLFF. This chain joins TRBV7-2 and TRBJ1-4, with 8 bases identical to TRBD1. Trimming cost V 5 bases and J 5 bases; bases outside gene matches: 4. The CDR3 consists of 14 residues. Germline CDR1 is SGHTA and CDR2 is FQGNSA.

The V gene is TRBV9, the J gene TRBJ1-5; no definite D call. The CDR3 is 17 residues long. Per germline, CDR1 SGDLS and CDR2 YYNGEE. Trimming left V 6 bases short and J 1 base short, with 20 bases between. DNA of the CDR3: TGTGCCAGCATAATCAAAAAGAAAAAGCGGAGCAATCAGCCCCAGCATTTT. This translates into CASIIKKKKRSNQPQHF.

The chain is built from TRBV7-6 and TRBJ2-2, with D maybe TRBD2 (6 bases). Germline lookup yields CDR1 SGHVS and CDR2 FNYEAQ. The CDR3 sequence is 16 residues long. V dropped 2 bases and J dropped 4 bases, with 14 bases sitting between them. The CDR3 sequence: CASSLLGGPGTGELFF. As DNA, the CDR3 is TGTGCCAGCAGCTTATTAGGAGGGCCTGGCACCGGGGAGCTGTTTTTT.

V and J are TRBV9 and TRBJ2-5; 7 bases line up with TRBD2. The CDR3 is 14 amino acids. CDR1 is SGDLS, CDR2 YYNGEE, per germline. J was trimmed by 7 bases and V by 3 bases; bases with no gene match: 9. The CDR3 region is CASSAPTSRGTQYF. CDR3 sequence (DNA): TGTGCCAGCAGCGCCCCGACTAGCCGGGGGACCCAGTACTTC.

The CDR3 region is CASSPPAQGGANTEAFF. DNA for the CDR3: TGTGCCAGCTCACCACCGGCACAAGGGGGGGCGAACACTGAAGCTTTCTTT. The V call is TRBV18, the J call TRBJ1-1; D perhaps matches TRBD1 (6 bases). The ends were cut back, 0 bases at V and 1 base at J, with 15 bases in the middle. From germline, CDR1 is KGHSH and CDR2 LQKENI. This CDR3 spans 17 amino acids.

The chain recombines TRBV9 with TRBJ2-3, with D possibly matching TRBD2 (6 bases). The CDR3 length is 13 residues. The V gene lost 3 bases and the J gene lost 11 bases, with 16 bases spanning the gap. Germline V gene sequence: CDR1 SGDLS, CDR2 YYNGEE. The CDR3 sequence: CASSDSGLDVQYF. The CDR3 DNA reads as TGTGCCAGCAGCGATAGCGGCCTCGACGTGCAGTATTTT.

This rearrangement joins TRBV28 to TRBJ1-3, with D unresolved. Trimming shortened V by 5 bases and J by 9 bases, and 11 bases separated the two germline ends. The CDR3 runs to 12 residues. In germline, CDR1 is MDHEN, CDR2 SYDVKM. In DNA, the CDR3 is TGTGCCAGCAGTCCCCCCGGGAGCACCATATATTTT. It yields the protein CASSPPGSTIYF.

The table lists this clone with a count of one. The chain joins TRBV6-5 to TRBJ2-7; TRBD1 aligns across 7 bases. The CDR3 sequence is 14 residues long. Germline values: CDR1 MNHEY, CDR2 SVGAGI. V was clipped by 2 bases and J by 2 bases; unmatched bases: 3. CDR3 region: CASSYRGLAYEQYF. The CDR3 bases are TGTGCCAGCAGTTACAGGGGGCTGGCCTACGAGCAGTACTTC.

The J gene is TRBJ1-6, the V gene TRBV20-1, with a tentative D call TRBD1 (6 bases). V shed 3 bases and J shed 0 bases, with 18 bases lying between them. The germline CDR1 and CDR2 sequences are DFQATT and SNEGSKA (reference sequence). CDR3 length: 18 amino acids. The CDR3 reads CSASFGQIRSSYNSPLHF. The CDR3 DNA reads TGCAGTGCTAGTTTTGGACAGATTAGGAGCTCCTATAATTCACCCCTCCACTTT.

The rearrangement uses TRBV4-1 and TRBJ1-4, with D unresolved. Germline V gene sequence: CDR1 MGHRA, CDR2 YSYEKL. The CDR3 length is 15 residues. The V end lost 0 bases, the J end lost 8 bases, and 13 bases lay between the germline ends. This CDR3 reads CASSQDIGGGEKLFF. The CDR3 bases are TGCGCCAGCAGCCAAGATATCGGAGGAGGGGAAAAACTGTTTTTT.

This chain joins TRBV11-1 and TRBJ2-1, with 7 positions matching TRBD2. Germline V gene sequence: CDR1 SGHAT, CDR2 FQDESV (reference sequence). CDR3 length: 15 residues. V lost 1 base and J lost 1; bases outside the gene matches: 1. In nucleotides, the CDR3 is TGTGCCAGCAGCTTAGGGGGACTATCCTACAATGAGCAGTTCTTC. As protein: CASSLGGLSYNEQFF.

The chain links TRBV3-1 (or the pseudogene TRBV3-2) to TRBJ2-7, with 8 bases fitting TRBD2. CDR1 is LGHDT, CDR2 YNNKEL, per germline (reference sequence). The CDR3 is 14 amino acids. The V and J ends lost 11 bases and 3 bases, in that order; junction bases with no gene match: 12. CDR3 in amino acids: CAASTSGLLYEQYF. As DNA, the CDR3 is TGTGCCGCCTCCACTAGCGGACTACTCTACGAGCAGTACTTC.